This TCR beta chain was observed in a study of T cell responses to AZD1222 COVID-19 vaccine. The V gene end was trimmed by 0 bases and the J gene end by 4 bases; junction bases not matched to a gene: 0. Germline-derived CDR1 and CDR2 are GTSNPN and SVGIG (reference sequence). CDR3 length equals 12 residues. Sequenced by immunoSEQ multiplex PCR; TCRdb stores in-frame clones only, minus some. This sample has roughly 96,000 clones, with 89% found just once. The rearrangement uses TRBV30 and TRBJ2-7; 7 bases fit TRBD1. The material was peripheral blood, obtained on day 0 of AZD1222 vaccination. This clonotype was sampled from an adult in good health. CDR3 sequence: CAWSVTGYEQYF. CDR3 DNA: TGTGCCTGGAGTGTGACAGGGTACGAGCAGTACTTC.